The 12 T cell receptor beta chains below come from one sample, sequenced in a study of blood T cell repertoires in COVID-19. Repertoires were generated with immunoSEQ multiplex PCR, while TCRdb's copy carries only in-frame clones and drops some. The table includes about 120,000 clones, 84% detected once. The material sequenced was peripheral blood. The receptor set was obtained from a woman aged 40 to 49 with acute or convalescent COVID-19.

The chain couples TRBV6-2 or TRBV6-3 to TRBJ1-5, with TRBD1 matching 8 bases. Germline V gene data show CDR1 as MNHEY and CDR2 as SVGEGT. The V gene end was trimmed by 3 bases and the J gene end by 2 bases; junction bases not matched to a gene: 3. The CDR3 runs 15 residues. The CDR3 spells CASSYLTGGNQPQHF. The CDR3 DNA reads TGTGCCAGCAGTTATTTGACAGGGGGCAATCAGCCCCAGCATTTT.

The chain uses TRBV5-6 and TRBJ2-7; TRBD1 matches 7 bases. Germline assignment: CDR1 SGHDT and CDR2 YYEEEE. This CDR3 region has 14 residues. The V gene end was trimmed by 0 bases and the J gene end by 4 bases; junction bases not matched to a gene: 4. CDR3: CASSLGTGTYEQYF. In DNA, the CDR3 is TGTGCCAGCAGCTTGGGGACAGGAACTTACGAGCAGTACTTC. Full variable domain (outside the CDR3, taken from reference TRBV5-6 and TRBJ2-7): DAGVTQSPTHLIKTRGQQVTLRCSPKSGHDTVSWYQQALGQGPQFIFQYYEEEERQRGNFPDRFSGHQFPNYSSELNVNALLLGDSALYLCASSLGTGTYEQYFGPGTRLTVT.

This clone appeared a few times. The CDR3 loop is CASSLIFRGNSYEQYF. CDR3 DNA sequence: TGCGCCAGCAGCTTGATTTTTAGGGGGAACTCCTACGAGCAGTACTTC. The chain recombines TRBV5-1 with TRBJ2-7, with D possibly being TRBD1 (6 bases). V shed 1 base and J shed 0 bases, with 14 bases lying between them. The germline V gene has CDR1 SGHRS and CDR2 YFSETQ. This CDR3 spans 16 amino acids.

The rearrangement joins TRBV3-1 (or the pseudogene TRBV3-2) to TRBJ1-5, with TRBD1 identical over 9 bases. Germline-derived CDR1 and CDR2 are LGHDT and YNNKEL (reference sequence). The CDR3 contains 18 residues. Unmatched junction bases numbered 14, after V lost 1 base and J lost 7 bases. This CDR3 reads CASSQGAPTGGFGQPQHF. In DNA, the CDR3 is TGTGCCAGCAGCCAAGGCGCCCCCACAGGGGGCTTTGGACAGCCCCAGCATTTT.

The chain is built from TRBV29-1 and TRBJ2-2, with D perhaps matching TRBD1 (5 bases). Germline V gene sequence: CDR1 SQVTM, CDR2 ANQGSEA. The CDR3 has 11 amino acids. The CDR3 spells CGALWAGELFF. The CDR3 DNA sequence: TGCGGGGCCCTTTGGGCCGGGGAGCTGTTTTTT.

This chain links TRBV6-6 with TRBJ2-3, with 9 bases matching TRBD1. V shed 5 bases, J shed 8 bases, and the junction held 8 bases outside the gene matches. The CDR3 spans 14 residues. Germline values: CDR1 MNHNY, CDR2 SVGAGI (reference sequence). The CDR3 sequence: CASSTPGQGPTQYF. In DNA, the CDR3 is TGTGCCAGCAGTACCCCGGGACAGGGCCCTACGCAGTATTTT.

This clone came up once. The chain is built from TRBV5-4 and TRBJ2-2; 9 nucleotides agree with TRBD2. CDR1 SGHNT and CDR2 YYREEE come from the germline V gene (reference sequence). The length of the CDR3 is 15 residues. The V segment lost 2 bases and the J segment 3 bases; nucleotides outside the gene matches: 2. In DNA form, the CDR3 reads TGTGCCAGCAGCTTTCCTAGCGGGGACACCGGGGAGCTGTTTTTT. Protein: CASSFPSGDTGELFF.

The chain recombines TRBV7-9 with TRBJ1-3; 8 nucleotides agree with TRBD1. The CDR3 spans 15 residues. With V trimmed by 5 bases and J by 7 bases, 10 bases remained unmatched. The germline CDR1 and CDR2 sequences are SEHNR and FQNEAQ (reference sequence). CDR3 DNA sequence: TGTGCCAGCAGCCCACGACAGGGGCGTCGGAACACCATATATTTT. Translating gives CASSPRQGRRNTIYF. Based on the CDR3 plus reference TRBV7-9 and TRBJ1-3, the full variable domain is DTGVSQNPRHKITKRGQNVTFRCDPISEHNRLYWYRQTLGQGPEFLTYFQNEAQLEKSRLLSDRFSAERPKGSFSTLEIQRTEQGDSAMYLCASSPRQGRRNTIYFGEGSWLTVV.

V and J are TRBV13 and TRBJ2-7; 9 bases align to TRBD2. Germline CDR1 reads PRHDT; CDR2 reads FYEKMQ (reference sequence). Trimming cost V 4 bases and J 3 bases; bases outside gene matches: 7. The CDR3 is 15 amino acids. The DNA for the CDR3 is TGTGCCAGCAGCTCGCAGGCGGGGGGGCACTACGAGCAGTACTTC. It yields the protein CASSSQAGGHYEQYF.

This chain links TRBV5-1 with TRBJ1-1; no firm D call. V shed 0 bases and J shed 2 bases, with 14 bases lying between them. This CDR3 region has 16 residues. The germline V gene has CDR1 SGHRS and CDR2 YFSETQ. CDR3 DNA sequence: TGCGCCAGCAGCTTGGTCTCAGGCCACCGAAACACTGAAGCTTTCTTT. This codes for CASSLVSGHRNTEAFF.

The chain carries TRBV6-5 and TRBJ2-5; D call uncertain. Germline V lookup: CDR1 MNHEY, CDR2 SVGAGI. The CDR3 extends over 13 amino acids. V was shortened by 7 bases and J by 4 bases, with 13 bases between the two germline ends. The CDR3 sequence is CASTSTGTETQYF. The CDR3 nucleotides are TGTGCCAGCACATCGACTGGCACAGAGACCCAGTACTTC.

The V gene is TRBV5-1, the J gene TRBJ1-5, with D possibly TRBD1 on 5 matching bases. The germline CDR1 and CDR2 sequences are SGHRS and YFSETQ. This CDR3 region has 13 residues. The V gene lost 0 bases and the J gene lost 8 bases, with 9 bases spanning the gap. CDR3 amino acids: CASSLDAGKPQHF. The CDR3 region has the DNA TGCGCCAGCAGCTTGGATGCAGGGAAGCCCCAGCATTTT.